What follows describes a single TCR beta chain. There are a few counts of this clonotype. What this receptor recognizes is not known. No base quality information exists; no much larger clone differs at one position. The library was prepared using RT-PCR. The reads were generated on an Illumina HiSeq 2500. TCRdb cleaned the public reads at Q25 with fastp, built clones with MiXCR and kept in-frame beta chains. Each CDR3 protein gets just one entry, which takes the most common genes and DNA from the rows behind it. In all, the sample holds more than 700,000 distinct CDR3 sequences, and about 20% of those were seen once. In total, the top ten clones hold 9.5% to 13% of the sample. The data were taken from a study of response to subunit inactivated influenza vaccine (dated by TCRdb to 2017 to 2018). Regarding the research as a whole: To follow how T cells responded to a trivalent subunit inactivated influenza vaccine, the researchers relied on deep quantitative profiling of the T cell receptor repertoire. General findings and caveats noted by the study authors: The authors suggested that each seasonal influenza vaccination may recruit only a limited number of new T cells.

Via the germline V gene, CDR1 is MGHRA and CDR2 YSYEKL. Trimming at the junction amounts to 0 bases on V and 3 bases on J, and the germline ends lie 6 bases apart. The CDR3 runs 14 amino acids, cysteine and phenylalanine included. Just the 42-base CDR3 DNA is kept, in frame starting at base 1. The sequence came from a man aged 50-59 years who received an inactivated influenza vaccine. Donor details come from another sample of the same person, matched by shared clones. Sequencing was performed on PBMCs from blood, taken less than 6 days after vaccination. The chain joins TRBV4-1 to TRBJ1-5, with no reliable assignment of the D segment. The nucleotide sequence reads TGCGCCAGCAGCCAAGAAAATGCCAATCAGCCCCAGCATTTT. It codes for CASSQENANQPQHF.